This T cell receptor beta chain stems from a study of shared clonotypes between healthy human individuals. This CDR3 is 16 amino acids long. V gave up 1 base and J gave up 5 bases; unmatched junction bases: 8. Germline V gene data show CDR1 as MNHNY and CDR2 as SVGAGI (reference sequence). Generated by immunoSEQ multiplex PCR, the TCRdb table keeps only in-frame clones and is missing some. Among some 2.4 million clones listed, over 85% were seen once. The TCR sequence derives from a man between 18 and 29 years old in good health. Some clones in this sample may be carry-over from other donors' samples. The material sequenced was naive CD4+ T cells from PBMCs. The subset: CD45RA+ positively selected. The V and J genes are TRBV6-6 and TRBJ2-7, with 10 bases that match TRBD1. Here the CDR3 reads CASSYYPGTGEDEQYF. The CDR3 DNA reads as TGTGCCAGCAGTTACTACCCCGGGACAGGGGAAGACGAGCAGTACTTC.